This T cell receptor beta chain was sequenced in a study of naive and memory T cell subsets. Findings of the study overall: Naive repertoires, especially CD8, held a few larger clonotypes, possibly memory cells re-expressing CD45RA. The power law exponent of TCR abundance differed between naive and memory cells.

V dropped 1 base and J dropped 12 bases, with 19 bases sitting between them. The germline V gene has CDR1 MGHRA and CDR2 YSYEKL. The CDR3 totals 15 residues. Notes on this clonotype: Its specificity is unknown.

Two oligonucleotides, mixed equimolar, formed the beta constant-region primer covering TRBC1 and TRBC2. Nested alpha and beta constant-region primers with the SP2 primer drove four PCR rounds on ligated cDNA. Ligation attached a single-stranded oligonucleotide with a 12-nucleotide UMI and the SP2 primer to the cDNA 3' end. TCRdb called the UMI-ligation and nested PCR reads again in MiXCR, with one record for every CDR3 protein. This table holds 120,000 to 150,000 distinct CDR3 sequences, 15% to 25% found once. Sequential positive selection took CD4 T cells first, then CD8 T cells. Four subsets defined by CD45RA and CD27 were sorted after CD3, CD4, CD8 and live/dead staining.

The chain joins TRBV4-1 to TRBJ1-5, with D unclear. This TCR derives from a human donor in good health. The sample consisted of naive CD8+ T cells from blood. The CDR3 region has the DNA TGCGCCAGCAGCCAAGCATCTCAGGCCTACGCCGTCCAGCATTTT. Translating it yields CASSQASQAYAVQHF.